The clone carrying this TCR beta chain was detected many times. Its antigen is undetermined. CDR3 length: 14 amino acids. V lost 10 bases to trimming and J lost 5 bases; unmatched junction nucleotides: 9. Per germline, CDR1 SNHLY and CDR2 FYNNEI. The data were obtained in a study of T cells in Graves' hyperthyroidism and ophthalmopathy. Study summary: Peripheral blood was collected at initial diagnosis, before any treatment.

TCR beta CDR3 sequences were amplified from RNA transcripts. The TCR CDR3 first-round RT-PCR relied on the HTBI primer set. TCRdb itself ran the multiplex PCR reads through MiXCR, one entry per CDR3 protein. In the table there are a few hundred thousand distinct CDR3 sequences, approximately 14% of which are singletons. General observations from the study: Among clonotypes expanded in thyroid above 0.001, most were also found in blood. In the analysis, a 13 V-J model separated ophthalmopathy from stable hyperthyroidism.

The genes are TRBV2 and TRBJ2-1, with 9 nucleotides matching TRBD1. The receptor was isolated from a young woman with Graves' hyperthyroidism. Source material: blood. CDR3 protein: CATSRDRENNEQFF. DNA of the CDR3: TGTGCCACCTCCCGGGACAGGGAAAACAATGAGCAGTTCTTC.